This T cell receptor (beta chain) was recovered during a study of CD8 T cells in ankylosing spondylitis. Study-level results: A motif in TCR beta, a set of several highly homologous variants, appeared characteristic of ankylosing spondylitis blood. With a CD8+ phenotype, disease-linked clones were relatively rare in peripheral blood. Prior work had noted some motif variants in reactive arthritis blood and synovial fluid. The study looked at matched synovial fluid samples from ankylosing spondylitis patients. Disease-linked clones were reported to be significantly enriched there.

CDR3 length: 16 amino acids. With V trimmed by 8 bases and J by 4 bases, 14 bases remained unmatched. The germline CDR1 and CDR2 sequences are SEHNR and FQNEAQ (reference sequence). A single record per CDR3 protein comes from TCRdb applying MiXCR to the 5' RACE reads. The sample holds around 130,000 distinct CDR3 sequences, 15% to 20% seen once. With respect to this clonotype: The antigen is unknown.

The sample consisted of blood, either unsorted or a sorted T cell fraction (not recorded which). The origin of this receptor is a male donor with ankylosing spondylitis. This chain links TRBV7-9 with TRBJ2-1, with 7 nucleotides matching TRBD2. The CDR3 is CASRPLGEGLYNEQFF. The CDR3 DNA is TGTGCCAGCCGACCTCTGGGGGAGGGCCTATACAATGAGCAGTTCTTC.